A single sample is the source of the 17 T cell receptor beta chains below, sequenced in a study of shared T cell receptors in the human thymus. The method was immunoSEQ multiplex PCR; TCRdb's version includes in-frame clones alone and lacks a portion of them. Of about 660,000 clones in the sample, roughly 90% were seen once. The same sample was also used in a study of human thymus T cells.

Sequencing used thymocytes. Every receptor here comes from a boy younger than two with a congenital heart defect.

This chain connects TRBV4-3 to TRBJ2-7, with D maybe TRBD1 (5 bases). Per germline, CDR1 LGHNA and CDR2 YSLEER. Trimming cost V 0 bases and J 2 bases, with 11 bases left between them. The CDR3 contains 15 residues. DNA for the CDR3: TGCGCCAGCAGCCAAGAGCTCGACAGACCCTACGAGCAGTACTTC. It codes for CASSQELDRPYEQYF.

The chain uses TRBV28 and TRBJ2-7, with D perhaps matching TRBD1 (6 bases). CDR1 and CDR2 from the germline V gene are MDHEN and SYDVKM. The CDR3 length is 14 residues. The V gene lost 4 bases and the J gene lost 2 bases, with 12 bases spanning the gap. In DNA, the CDR3 is TGTGCCAGCAGTTCCGGACAGCTAACCTACGAGCAGTACTTC. It codes for CASSSGQLTYEQYF.

The chain combines TRBV27 with TRBJ2-2, with 7 bases matching TRBD1. The trim removed 6 bases at V and 2 bases at J, leaving 9 bases unmatched. The V gene's germline CDR1 is MNHEY and CDR2 SMNVEV (reference sequence). There are 16 residues in the CDR3. CDR3 sequence (DNA): TGTGCCAGCAGGGGGACAGTCTCTTGCAACACCGGGGAGCTGTTTTTT. The encoded protein is CASRGTVSCNTGELFF.

The rearrangement uses TRBV27 and TRBJ1-1; D gene ambiguous. This CDR3 is built from 15 residues. V gave up 5 bases and J gave up 6 bases, with 19 bases separating them. From germline, CDR1 is MNHEY and CDR2 SMNVEV (reference sequence). The CDR3 region has the DNA TGTGCCAGCAGTCCTGAAGGAGGGCCGTGGGCTGAAGCTTTCTTT. This translates into CASSPEGGPWAEAFF.

The chain links TRBV5-1 to TRBJ1-2; D gene unclear. CDR3 length: 14 amino acids. Per germline, CDR1 SGHRS and CDR2 YFSETQ. The V end was cut by 5 bases, the J end by 2 bases, with 13 bases between. The CDR3 loop is CASRSSHPNYGYTF. In DNA, the CDR3 is TGCGCCAGCAGGAGTTCTCACCCCAACTATGGCTACACCTTC.

V usage is TRBV5-6 and J usage is TRBJ2-7, with a weak D call TRBD1 (5 bases). Germline CDR1 reads SGHDT; CDR2 reads YYEEEE. This CDR3 is 17 amino acids long. V lost 4 bases, J lost 0 bases, and 20 bases lay in between. The CDR3 coding sequence is TGTGCCAGCAGCCGACCTGGCAGCGACAGAAACTCCTACGAGCAGTACTTC. This gives the protein CASSRPGSDRNSYEQYF.

This clone was detected once. The V and J genes are TRBV7-9 and TRBJ2-1, with 7 bases aligning to TRBD2. CDR1 SEHNR and CDR2 FQNEAQ come from the germline V gene (reference sequence). V lost 1 base and J lost 10; bases outside the gene matches: 7. The CDR3 is made up of 14 amino acids. CDR3 sequence (DNA): TGTGCCAGCAGCTTAGTACGGGAGGACCTAGAGCAGTTCTTC. It yields the protein CASSLVREDLEQFF.

The chain employs TRBV5-6 and TRBJ2-7; 7 nucleotides align to TRBD1. With V trimmed by 4 bases and J by 5 bases, 12 bases remained unmatched. The CDR3 totals 15 residues. Germline V gives CDR1 SGHDT, CDR2 YYEEEE. CDR3 sequence: CASSTYLTGSHEQYF. CDR3 coding DNA: TGTGCCAGCAGCACCTACTTGACAGGGAGCCACGAGCAGTACTTC.

The V call is TRBV4-3, the J call TRBJ2-7, with D tentatively TRBD1 (5 bases). The CDR3 is 15 amino acids. Germline values: CDR1 LGHNA, CDR2 YSLEER. V lost 1 base, J lost 6 bases, and 16 bases lay in between. CDR3: CASSQVPGSSLEQYF. In DNA, the CDR3 is TGCGCCAGCAGCCAAGTTCCAGGGTCGAGTCTCGAGCAGTACTTC.

This clone has only one observation. The J gene is TRBJ2-1, the V gene TRBV6-6; 14 bases are shared with TRBD2. This CDR3 region has 16 residues. J lost 7 bases, V lost 2 bases, and 4 bases had no gene match. Per germline, CDR1 MNHNY and CDR2 SVGAGI (reference sequence). The CDR3 DNA reads TGTGCCAGCAGTTACCAGGGACTAGCGGGAGCGAATGAGCAGTTCTTC. Its protein product is CASSYQGLAGANEQFF.

The chain is built from TRBV18 and TRBJ2-7, with 10 nucleotides matching TRBD1. The CDR3 sequence is 19 residues long. Germline V gene sequence: CDR1 KGHSH, CDR2 LQKENI. With 5 bases clipped from V and 0 bases from J, the junction kept 16 bases outside the gene matches. The CDR3 reads CASSGATGGWVASSYEQYF. CDR3 sequence (DNA): TGTGCCAGCTCAGGAGCGACAGGGGGCTGGGTAGCGAGCTCCTACGAGCAGTACTTC.

The V and J genes are TRBV18 and TRBJ2-7, with TRBD2 identical over 10 bases. CDR3 length equals 16 residues. The V gene end was trimmed by 0 bases and the J gene end by 1 base; junction bases not matched to a gene: 3. Germline values: CDR1 KGHSH, CDR2 LQKENI. CDR3 DNA: TGTGCCAGCTCACCACCCGCTAGCGGGAGATCCTACGAGCAGTACTTC. Its protein is CASSPPASGRSYEQYF.

The chain links TRBV19 to TRBJ2-3; 8 bases align to TRBD2. This CDR3 contains 15 residues. The V and J ends lost 1 base and 3 bases, in that order; junction bases with no gene match: 3. Germline V gene lookup returns CDR1 LNHDA and CDR2 SQIVND (reference sequence). The CDR3 bases are TGTGCCAGTAGTATAGTGGCGGGAGGTACAGATACGCAGTATTTT. This sequence encodes CASSIVAGGTDTQYF. Drawing the rest from reference TRBV19 and TRBJ2-3, the complete variable domain is DGGITQSPKYLFRKEGQNVTLSCEQNLNHDAMYWYRQDPGQGLRLIYYSQIVNDFQKGDIAEGYSVSREKKESFPLTVTSAQKNPTAFYLCASSIVAGGTDTQYFGPGTRLTVL.

The chain recombines TRBV28 with TRBJ1-2, with TRBD1 matching 7 bases. The V gene end was trimmed by 7 bases and the J gene end by 2 bases; junction bases not matched to a gene: 13. This CDR3 has 16 residues. CDR1 is MDHEN and CDR2 is SYDVKM in the germline V gene. CDR3 sequence reads: CASTEGKTGPNYGYTF. In DNA, the CDR3 is TGTGCCAGCACCGAAGGCAAGACAGGGCCCAACTATGGCTACACCTTC.

The chain couples TRBV14 to TRBJ2-2; D is uncertain. CDR1 and CDR2 (germline): SGHDN, FVKESK. CDR3 length: 13 residues. V lost 1 base to trimming and J lost 5 bases, with 5 bases between them. CDR3 loop: CASSQVHTGELFF. In DNA, the CDR3 is TGTGCCAGCAGCCAAGTTCATACCGGGGAGCTGTTTTTT.

The CDR3 reads CASSQASQGATSGRAEGETQYF. The CDR3 DNA is TGCGCCAGCAGCCAAGCGTCCCAGGGGGCTACTAGCGGGAGGGCCGAGGGAGAGACCCAGTACTTC. This chain connects TRBV4-3 to TRBJ2-5; 13 bases are shared with TRBD2. This CDR3 contains 22 residues. With 1 base clipped from V and 4 bases from J, the junction kept 21 bases outside the gene matches. The germline V gene has CDR1 LGHNA and CDR2 YSLEER.

V gene TRBV23-1 combines with J gene TRBJ1-5, with 7 bases aligning to TRBD1. TRBV23-1 is an open reading frame whose function is uncertain. V shed 7 bases, J shed 0 bases, and the junction held 3 bases outside the gene matches. This CDR3 spans 14 amino acids. The CDR3 DNA reads as TGCGCCAGCACCGACAGGGTTAGCAATCAGCCCCAGCATTTT. Its protein product is CASTDRVSNQPQHF.